The subject of this entry is one T cell receptor beta chain. The antigen remains undetermined. V was trimmed by 1 base and J by 1 base, leaving 5 bases between them. The CDR3 is made up of 14 amino acids. CDR1 and CDR2 (germline): GTSNPN, SVGIG (reference sequence). Researchers ran the PCR with 60 Vbeta and 13 Jbeta primers. TCRdb's table, derived via immunoSEQ multiplex PCR, lists solely in-frame clones and lacks some. The sample comprises 180,000 or so clones, around 80% of which are singletons, and 1.3% to 1.5% rests with the top ten. The entry originates in a study of cytomegalovirus exposure and HLA in healthy donors. General study points: Per published reports, the classifier diagnosed cytomegalovirus status with high specificity and sensitivity. In a later analysis, CMV-associated beta chains were mostly HLA-associated, it appeared. TCR beta chains numbering 164 were designated cytomegalovirus-associated.

The sequence derives from a girl aged 5-17 years in good health and CMV-seropositive. Material: PBMCs. The J gene is TRBJ2-6, the V gene TRBV30, with a weak D call TRBD1 (5 bases). CDR3 amino acids: CAWSAGSGANVLTF. DNA of the CDR3: TGTGCCTGGAGTGCAGGGTCTGGGGCCAACGTCCTGACTTTC. Variable domain in full (rest from reference TRBV30 and TRBJ2-6): SQTIHQWPATLVQPVGSPLSLECTVEGTSNPNLYWYRQAAGRGLQLLFYSVGIGQISSEVPQNLSASRPQDRQFILSSKKLLLSDSGFYLCAWSAGSGANVLTFGAGSRLTVL.